Below, 24 T cell receptor beta chains from the same sample are listed, as sequenced in a study of cytomegalovirus exposure and HLA in healthy donors (dated by TCRdb to about 2017). The method was the immunoSEQ multiplex PCR assay. For the multiplex PCR, a mixture combining 60 forward primers for TCR Vbeta segments and 13 reverse primers for TCR Jbeta segments was used. Entries here come from immuneACCESS through TCRdb and include only in-frame sequences with V and J called. Some clones fail to appear in such tables; in the studies checked, an unresolved V gene covers under half of the shortfall, and the cause of the remainder is unknown. Across this sample there are 150,000 to 200,000 clones, with 84% seen only once. The ten biggest clones cover 0.35% to 0.45% of the sample. Sequenced: PBMCs. These receptors all stem from a boy between 2 and 10 years old in good health and CMV-seronegative.

This clone was found once. The V call is TRBV5-1, the J call TRBJ2-3, with 9 bases that match TRBD1. CDR3 length: 15 residues. Germline V gene data show CDR1 as SGHRS and CDR2 as YFSETQ. The V gene end was trimmed by 5 bases and the J gene end by 5 bases; junction bases not matched to a gene: 9. CDR3 loop: CASRGQGMLRDTQYF. The CDR3 nucleotides are TGCGCCAGCAGGGGACAGGGTATGTTGCGAGATACGCAGTATTTT. Drawing the rest from reference TRBV5-1 and TRBJ2-3, the complete variable domain is KAGVTQTPRYLIKTRGQQVTLSCSPISGHRSVSWYQQTPGQGLQFLFEYFSETQRNKGNFPGRFSGRQFSNSRSEMNVSTLELGDSALYLCASRGQGMLRDTQYFGPGTRLTVL.

The CDR3 loop reads CASSQVAGVTWYEQFF. The CDR3, as DNA: TGCGCCAGCAGCCAAGTCGCGGGAGTAACCTGGTATGAGCAGTTCTTC. The rearrangement joins TRBV4-1 to TRBJ2-1; TRBD2 matches 7 bases. The CDR3 is 16 residues long. CDR1 is MGHRA and CDR2 is YSYEKL in the germline V gene. V lost 1 base to trimming and J lost 8 bases; unmatched junction nucleotides: 11.

The chain carries TRBV6-5 and TRBJ2-7; 8 bases fit TRBD1. Germline loops: CDR1 MNHEY, CDR2 SVGAGI. J was trimmed by 3 bases and V by 6 bases; bases with no gene match: 7. The CDR3 extends over 14 amino acids. The CDR3 DNA is TGTGCCAGCAGGAGGGGGACAGGCCTCTACGAGCAGTACTTC. Amino acids: CASRRGTGLYEQYF.

This clone occurred a few times. CDR3: CASMSDTEAFF. Here the CDR3 DNA reads TGCGCCAGCATGAGTGATACTGAAGCTTTCTTT. The chain has TRBV5-1 and TRBJ1-1; D call uncertain. V shed 6 bases and J shed 5 bases, with 8 bases lying between them. The CDR3 totals 11 residues. Germline V gives CDR1 SGHRS, CDR2 YFSETQ.

This chain connects TRBV6-1 to TRBJ1-5; no definite D call. V was cut by 0 bases and J by 0 bases, with 6 bases left in between. Looked up from germline, CDR1 is MNHNS and CDR2 is SASEGT. The CDR3 length is 15 residues. CDR3 in amino acids: CASSEARGSNQPQHF. The CDR3 bases are TGTGCCAGCAGTGAAGCGCGGGGTAGCAATCAGCCCCAGCATTTT.

This chain uses TRBV5-1 with TRBJ2-7, with TRBD2 identical over 10 bases. The CDR3 loop spans 17 amino acids. Trimming at V came to 4 bases and at J to 2 bases, leaving 12 bases not matched to a gene. Germline CDR1 reads SGHRS; CDR2 reads YFSETQ. DNA for the CDR3: TGCGCCAGCAGCACATCCCTCAGCGGGGGGGGCACCTACGAGCAGTACTTC. Amino acid sequence: CASSTSLSGGGTYEQYF.

The chain combines TRBV27 with TRBJ2-7; 8 bases map to TRBD2. This CDR3 contains 16 residues. Germline V gives CDR1 MNHEY, CDR2 SMNVEV (reference sequence). J was trimmed by 6 bases and V by 4 bases; bases with no gene match: 14. CDR3: CASSSQPGTSRTEQYF. The CDR3 nucleotides are TGTGCCAGCAGTTCCCAACCCGGGACTAGTCGTACCGAGCAGTACTTC.

This clone was counted a single time. This chain connects TRBV27 to TRBJ1-2, with D possibly TRBD1 on 6 matching bases. Trimming removed 2 bases from V and 0 bases from J, with 16 bases in between. The CDR3 contains 17 residues. In germline, CDR1 is MNHEY, CDR2 SMNVEV (reference sequence). The CDR3 here is CASSLGVRTATNYGYTF. CDR3 DNA sequence: TGTGCCAGCAGTTTAGGCGTCAGGACAGCAACTAACTATGGCTACACCTTC.

J is TRBJ2-3 and V is TRBV9; TRBD2 agrees at 12 bases. CDR1 and CDR2 from the germline V gene are SGDLS and YYNGEE. This CDR3 contains 16 residues. The V segment lost 3 bases and the J segment 2 bases; nucleotides outside the gene matches: 4. DNA for the CDR3: TGTGCCAGCAGCGCCAGGACTAGCGGGACCACAGATACGCAGTATTTT. Protein product: CASSARTSGTTDTQYF.

J is TRBJ2-7 and V is TRBV2, with a tentative D call TRBD2 (5 bases). The CDR3 totals 13 residues. V was pared by 7 bases and J by 2 bases, with 12 bases between. CDR1 and CDR2 (germline): SNHLY, FYNNEI. Here the CDR3 reads CASNSRGPYEQYF. DNA for the CDR3: TGTGCCAGCAACTCTCGGGGTCCCTACGAGCAGTACTTC.

This clone was seen more than once but under ten times. The V call is TRBV30, the J call TRBJ2-5; TRBD2 matches at 8 bases. The germline V gene has CDR1 GTSNPN and CDR2 SVGIG (reference sequence). V shed 0 bases, J shed 11 bases, and the junction held 2 bases outside the gene matches. The CDR3 extends over 11 amino acids. The CDR3 is CAWSVGTRQYF. The CDR3 nucleotides are TGTGCCTGGAGTGTAGGGACTAGGCAGTACTTC.

J is TRBJ2-3 and V is TRBV5-4; 12 bases align to TRBD2. From germline, CDR1 is SGHNT and CDR2 YYREEE (reference sequence). The V segment lost 6 bases and the J segment 0 bases; nucleotides outside the gene matches: 2. CDR3 length equals 15 residues. The CDR3 loop reads CASTGTSGSTDTQYF. The DNA for the CDR3 is TGTGCCAGCACCGGGACTAGCGGGAGCACAGATACGCAGTATTTT. Drawing the rest from reference TRBV5-4 and TRBJ2-3, the complete variable domain is ETGVTQSPTHLIKTRGQQVTLRCSSQSGHNTVSWYQQALGQGPQFIFQYYREEENGRGNFPPRFSGLQFPNYSSELNVNALELDDSALYLCASTGTSGSTDTQYFGPGTRLTVL.

This clone was seen just once. The chain couples TRBV6-1 to TRBJ1-1; D is uncertain. The ends were cut back, 2 bases at V and 1 base at J, with 8 bases in the middle. Germline V gives CDR1 MNHNS, CDR2 SASEGT. This CDR3 spans 14 amino acids. CDR3 sequence reads: CASSEQFTNTEAFF. The CDR3, as DNA: TGTGCCAGCAGTGAACAGTTTACGAACACTGAAGCTTTCTTT.

The genes are TRBV6-4 and TRBJ2-3, with D unclear. The CDR3 contains 14 residues. Germline CDR1 reads MRHNA; CDR2 reads SNTAGT. Trimming removed 4 bases from V and 4 bases from J, with 12 bases in between. The CDR3 sequence: CASSVDLVSDTQYF. The CDR3 DNA follows: TGTGCCAGCAGTGTTGATCTAGTTTCAGATACGCAGTATTTT.

V is TRBV9 and J is TRBJ2-3, with D possibly matching TRBD1 (5 bases). The CDR3 is made up of 16 amino acids. CDR1 and CDR2 from the germline V gene are SGDLS and YYNGEE. The V end lost 3 bases, the J end lost 5 bases, and 19 bases lay between the germline ends. The CDR3 nucleotides are TGTGCCAGCAGCGCCTCCAGGTGGGGCGCCGAAGATACGCAGTATTTT. Encoded protein: CASSASRWGAEDTQYF.

This clone was detected once. In the same sample, other DNA sequences code for this CDR3. The chain carries TRBV14 and TRBJ2-7, with D uncertain. The CDR3 has 12 residues. From germline, CDR1 is SGHDN and CDR2 FVKESK. With 3 bases removed from V and 4 bases from J, the gap between germline ends came to 7 bases. The CDR3 DNA reads as TGTGCCAGCAGCCAGGTCGGGTACGAGCAGTACTTC. Translation gives CASSQVGYEQYF.

The V and J genes are TRBV9 and TRBJ1-2; D not resolved. V lost 0 bases to trimming and J lost 0 bases, with 9 bases between them. Germline lookup yields CDR1 SGDLS and CDR2 YYNGEE. The CDR3 totals 15 residues. Written as DNA, the CDR3 is TGTGCCAGCAGCGTAGCTACGGGAGCTAACTATGGCTACACCTTC. This codes for CASSVATGANYGYTF.

The genes are TRBV7-6 and TRBJ2-7; 8 bases are a match to TRBD2. Germline V gives CDR1 SGHVS, CDR2 FNYEAQ. With V trimmed by 1 base and J by 7 bases, 15 bases remained unmatched. This CDR3 has 17 residues. CDR3 sequence reads: CASSLGREGPGWTEQYF. The CDR3, as DNA: TGTGCCAGCAGCTTAGGACGGGAGGGCCCGGGTTGGACTGAGCAGTACTTC.

Written as DNA, the CDR3 is TGCGCCAGCAGCTTGCGTGGGGGGAGGGCCAACTACGAGCAGTACTTC. It encodes CASSLRGGRANYEQYF. This chain uses TRBV5-1 with TRBJ2-7, with 7 bases that match TRBD2. The germline gives CDR1 SGHRS, CDR2 YFSETQ. With 1 base clipped from V and 3 bases from J, the junction kept 10 bases outside the gene matches. The CDR3 spans 16 residues.

V usage is TRBV7-2 and J usage is TRBJ2-7; 13 bases agree with TRBD2. This CDR3 is 16 amino acids long. Germline V gene sequence: CDR1 SGHTA, CDR2 FQGNSA. Trimming took 1 base from V and 4 from J; bases not matched to a gene: 4. Here the CDR3 reads CASSLELAGGPYEQYF. DNA of the CDR3: TGTGCCAGCAGCTTAGAACTAGCGGGAGGGCCATACGAGCAGTACTTC. The full variable domain, with the rest looked up from reference TRBV7-2 and TRBJ2-7, is GAGVSQSPSNKVTEKGKDVELRCDPISGHTALYWYRQSLGQGLEFLIYFQGNSAPDKSGLPSDRFSAERTGGSVSTLTIQRTQQEDSAVYLCASSLELAGGPYEQYFGPGTRLTVT.

This rearrangement joins TRBV10-1 to TRBJ2-1; TRBD2 agrees at 13 bases. Germline V CDR1 and CDR2: WNHNN, SYGVQD (reference sequence). V trimming: 2 bases; J trimming: 1 base; junction bases outside the gene matches: 11. The CDR3 has 20 residues. The CDR3 bases are TGCGCCAGCAGTGAGGACAGGGGCGGACTAGCGGGAGTTTCCTACAATGAGCAGTTCTTC. Amino acid sequence: CASSEDRGGLAGVSYNEQFF.

The rearrangement uses TRBV5-5 and TRBJ1-1; D is unclear. The V and J ends lost 3 bases and 4 bases respectively, with 16 bases between them. CDR1 SGHKS and CDR2 YYEKEE come from the germline V gene (reference sequence). The CDR3 loop spans 15 amino acids. The CDR3: CASSSDPTGTTEAFF. In DNA form, the CDR3 reads TGTGCCAGCAGCTCTGACCCTACGGGAACCACTGAAGCTTTCTTT.

This rearrangement joins TRBV7-9 to TRBJ1-2; the D gene is possibly TRBD1 (5 bases). The germline V gene encodes CDR1 SEHNR and CDR2 FQNEAQ (reference sequence). V lost 4 bases to trimming and J lost 3 bases, with 15 bases between them. The CDR3 covers 15 residues. CDR3 region: CASSSYRPQDYGYTF. In DNA, the CDR3 is TGTGCCAGCAGCTCGTACAGGCCTCAGGACTATGGCTACACCTTC.

V is TRBV27 and J is TRBJ2-1; possibly TRBD1 for D (6 bases). The germline gives CDR1 MNHEY, CDR2 SMNVEV (reference sequence). CDR3 length equals 15 residues. V was trimmed by 6 bases and J by 4 bases, leaving 16 bases between them. The DNA of the CDR3 is TGTGCCAGCAGCTTCGGGACATACTATTACAATGAGCAGTTCTTC. This encodes CASSFGTYYYNEQFF.